This T cell receptor (beta chain) comes out of a study of shared clonotypes between healthy human individuals. Study in general: Per donor, three plates held CD4 naive cells, three held CD4 memory, two held CD8 naive and one held CD8 memory.

Whole-study findings and limits: Clonotypes shared by all four donors outscored non-shared clonotypes in generation probability.

The CDR3 spans 14 residues. CDR1 SGHRS and CDR2 YFSETQ come from the germline V gene. The V and J ends lost 1 base and 2 bases respectively, with 9 bases between them. Here immunoSEQ multiplex PCR was the method, and the copy in TCRdb shows in-frame clones only, minus some. The table has approximately 1.5 million clones, 97% to 99% seen once. Remarks on this clone: What it recognizes is unknown.

The specimen was naive CD4+ T cells sorted from blood. Subset described: CD45RA+ positively selected. This TCR was sampled from a man aged 25-45 years in good health. The V gene is TRBV5-1, the J gene TRBJ2-5; D is ambiguous. CDR3 sequence reads: CASSLQFGQETQYF. In DNA form, the CDR3 reads TGCGCCAGCAGCTTGCAGTTCGGACAAGAGACCCAGTACTTC.